This T cell receptor (beta chain) was retrieved from a study of shared clonotypes between healthy human individuals. CD45RO negativity and positive selection for CCR7 defined naive CD8 cells, a population that excluded terminally differentiated effector memory CD45RA+ cells. V gave up 4 bases and J gave up 10 bases, with 16 bases separating them. The CDR3 consists of 13 residues. Germline-derived CDR1 and CDR2 are SGHTA and FQGNSA. The study ran the assay at deep level. Using around 180 ng DNA, tens of thousands of T cell genomes, the sorted-subset replicate PCRs were run. Measured with immunoSEQ multiplex PCR; TCRdb has only the in-frame clones, and not every one. The profile covers fewer than 850,000 clones, with approximately 96% appearing a single time and less than 0.25% taken by the ten largest.

This TCR derives from a young man in good health. This chain uses TRBV7-2 with TRBJ2-5; D is undetermined. The specimen sequenced was naive CD8+ T cells sorted from blood. In DNA form, the CDR3 reads TGTGCCAGCAGCTCCATCTACGATACGGACCAGTACTTC. This codes for CASSSIYDTDQYF.